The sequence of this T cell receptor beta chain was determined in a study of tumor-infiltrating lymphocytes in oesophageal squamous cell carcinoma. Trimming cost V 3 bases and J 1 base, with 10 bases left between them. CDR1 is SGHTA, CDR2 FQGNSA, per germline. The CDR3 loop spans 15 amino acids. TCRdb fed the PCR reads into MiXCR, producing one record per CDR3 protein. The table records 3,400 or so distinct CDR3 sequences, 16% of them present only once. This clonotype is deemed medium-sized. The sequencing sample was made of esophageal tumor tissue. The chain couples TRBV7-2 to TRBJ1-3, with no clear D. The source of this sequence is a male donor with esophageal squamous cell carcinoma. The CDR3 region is CASSFTGRSGNTIYF. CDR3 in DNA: TGTGCCAGCAGCTTTACGGGCAGGTCTGGAAACACCATATATTTT.